The T cell receptor (beta chain) described here comes from a study of PD-L1 blockade in urothelial cancer. Turning to the study itself: Atezolizumab (1,200 mg intravenously every 3 weeks) began around 2014 for patients. Bladder-origin urothelial cancer in males covered about 90% of the roughly 30 patients.

The sample's time point: pretreatment peripheral blood. Samples spanned pretreatment and treatment, with 1 to 8 time points per patient. TCRdb's copy holds only in-frame clones and misses some; the assay was immunoSEQ multiplex PCR. The sample contains 43,000 or so clones, over 75% of which appear only once. V was shortened by 0 bases and J by 3 bases, with 13 bases between the two germline ends. The CDR3 is 15 amino acids. The germline CDR1 and CDR2 sequences are SGHRS and YFSETQ. Sequencing was performed on PBMCs, taken around atezolizumab (anti-PD-L1) treatment. The origin of this receptor is a man aged 55 to 70 with urothelial cancer. The chain uses TRBV5-1 and TRBJ2-7, with D perhaps matching TRBD1 (5 bases). CDR3 residues: CASSLGQGLVYEQYF. The CDR3, as DNA: TGCGCCAGCAGCTTGGGCCAGGGCTTAGTCTACGAGCAGTACTTC. Drawing the rest from reference TRBV5-1 and TRBJ2-7, the complete variable domain is KAGVTQTPRYLIKTRGQQVTLSCSPISGHRSVSWYQQTPGQGLQFLFEYFSETQRNKGNFPGRFSGRQFSNSRSEMNVSTLELGDSALYLCASSLGQGLVYEQYFGPGTRLTVT.